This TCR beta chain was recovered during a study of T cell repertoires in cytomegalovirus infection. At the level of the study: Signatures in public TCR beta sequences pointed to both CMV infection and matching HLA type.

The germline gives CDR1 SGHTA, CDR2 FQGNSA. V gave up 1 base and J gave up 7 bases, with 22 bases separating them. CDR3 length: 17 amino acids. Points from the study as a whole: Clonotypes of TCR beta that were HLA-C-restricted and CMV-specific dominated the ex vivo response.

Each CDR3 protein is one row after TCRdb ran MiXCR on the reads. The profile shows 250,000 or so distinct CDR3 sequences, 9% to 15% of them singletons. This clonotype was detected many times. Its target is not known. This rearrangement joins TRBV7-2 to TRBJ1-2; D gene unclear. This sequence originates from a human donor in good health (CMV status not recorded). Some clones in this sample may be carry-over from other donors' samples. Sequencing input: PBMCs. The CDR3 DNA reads TGTGCCAGCAGCTTAGTACCCCAGGAGGGTTCAATCGGTGGCTACACCTTC. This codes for CASSLVPQEGSIGGYTF.